The T cell receptor beta chain under discussion was sequenced for a study of T cells expressing NK-cell markers. This CDR3 has 16 amino acids. TCRdb processed the 5' RACE reads again and assigns one entry to each CDR3 protein, with no DNA. There are approximately 170,000 distinct CDR3 sequences in the sample, with around 20% held by the top ten. The chain uses TRBV12-3 or TRBV12-4 and TRBJ2-1; TCRdb names TRBD1, which stays unverified in the absence of DNA. The source is a man aged 18-70 years in good health. The sample was blood T cells: a sorted CD56 or NKG2C T cell subset, CD4+ or CD8+ T cells, or bulk PBMC T cells (not recorded which). The CDR3 loop is CASSPSGTVSYNEQFF.